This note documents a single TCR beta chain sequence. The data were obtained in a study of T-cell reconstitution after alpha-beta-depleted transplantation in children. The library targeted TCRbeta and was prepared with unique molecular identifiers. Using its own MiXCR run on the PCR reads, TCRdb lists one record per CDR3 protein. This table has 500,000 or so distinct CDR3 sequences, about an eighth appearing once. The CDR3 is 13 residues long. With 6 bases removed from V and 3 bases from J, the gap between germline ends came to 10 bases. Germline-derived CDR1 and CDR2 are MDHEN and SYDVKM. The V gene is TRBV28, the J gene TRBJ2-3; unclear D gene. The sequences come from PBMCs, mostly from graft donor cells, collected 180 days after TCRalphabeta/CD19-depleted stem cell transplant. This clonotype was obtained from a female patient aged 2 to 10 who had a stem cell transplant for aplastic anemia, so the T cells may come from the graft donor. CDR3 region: CASSPVGTDTQYF. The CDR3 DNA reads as TGTGCCAGCAGCCCCGTCGGGACAGATACGCAGTATTTT.